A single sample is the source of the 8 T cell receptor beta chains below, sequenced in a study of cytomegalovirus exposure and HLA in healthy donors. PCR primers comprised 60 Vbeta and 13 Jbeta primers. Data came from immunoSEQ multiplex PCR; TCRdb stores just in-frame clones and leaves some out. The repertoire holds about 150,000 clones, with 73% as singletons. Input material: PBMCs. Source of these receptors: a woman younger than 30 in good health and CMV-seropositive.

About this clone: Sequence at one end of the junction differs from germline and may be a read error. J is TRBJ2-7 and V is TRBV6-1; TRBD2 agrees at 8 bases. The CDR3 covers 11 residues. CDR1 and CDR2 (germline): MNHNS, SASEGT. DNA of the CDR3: TGTGCCAGCAGCGTCGGGACTAGAGGAGTCTTC. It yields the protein CASSVGTRGVF.

The CDR3 sequence: CASSLGIGRGYGYTF. The CDR3 nucleotides are TGTGCCAGCAGTTTGGGTATTGGTCGCGGCTATGGCTACACCTTC. The rearrangement links TRBV6-1 to TRBJ1-2; D unclear. Germline-derived CDR1 and CDR2 are MNHNS and SASEGT. The CDR3 totals 15 residues. V was shortened by 5 bases and J by 4 bases, with 17 bases between the two germline ends.

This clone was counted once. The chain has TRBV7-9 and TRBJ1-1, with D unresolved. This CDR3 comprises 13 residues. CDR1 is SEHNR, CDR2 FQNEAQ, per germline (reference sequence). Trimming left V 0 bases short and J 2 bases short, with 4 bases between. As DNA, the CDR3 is TGTGCCAGCAGCTTAGCCCCTAACACTGAAGCTTTCTTT. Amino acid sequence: CASSLAPNTEAFF.

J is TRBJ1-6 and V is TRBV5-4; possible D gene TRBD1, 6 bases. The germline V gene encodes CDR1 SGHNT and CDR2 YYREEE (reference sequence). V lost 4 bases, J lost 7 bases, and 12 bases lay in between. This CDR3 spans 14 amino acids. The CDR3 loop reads CASSQGGANSPLHF. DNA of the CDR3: TGTGCCAGCAGCCAAGGGGGAGCGAATTCACCCCTCCACTTT.

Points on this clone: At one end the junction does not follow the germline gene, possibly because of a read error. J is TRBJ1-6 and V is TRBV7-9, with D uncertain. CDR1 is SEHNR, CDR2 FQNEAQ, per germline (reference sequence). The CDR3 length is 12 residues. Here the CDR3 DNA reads TGTTCCAGCAGCCGGGATAATTCACCCCTCCACTTT. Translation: CSSSRDNSPLHF.

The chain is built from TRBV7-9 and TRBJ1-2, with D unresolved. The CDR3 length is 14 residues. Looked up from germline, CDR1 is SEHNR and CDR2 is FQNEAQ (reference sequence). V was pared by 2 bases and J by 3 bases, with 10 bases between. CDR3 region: CASSLPGLDYGYTF. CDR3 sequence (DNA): TGTGCCAGCAGCTTACCAGGATTAGACTATGGCTACACCTTC.

CDR3 bases: TGTGCCAGCAGCTTGCGGCTAGCGGGTCCTAGCACAGATACGCAGTATTTT. Protein: CASSLRLAGPSTDTQYF. The V and J genes are TRBV5-4 and TRBJ2-3; 8 bases line up with TRBD2. Germline trimming cut 1 base from V and 0 bases from J; bases unmatched to any gene: 7. Germline CDR1 and CDR2: SGHNT and YYREEE (reference sequence). The CDR3 has 17 amino acids.

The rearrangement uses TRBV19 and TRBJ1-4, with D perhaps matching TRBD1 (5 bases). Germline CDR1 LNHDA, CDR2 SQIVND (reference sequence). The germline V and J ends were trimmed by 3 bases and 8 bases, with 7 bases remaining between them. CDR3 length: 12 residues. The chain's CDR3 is CASSMEGEKLFF. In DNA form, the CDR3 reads TGTGCCAGTAGTATGGAGGGGGAAAAACTGTTTTTT.